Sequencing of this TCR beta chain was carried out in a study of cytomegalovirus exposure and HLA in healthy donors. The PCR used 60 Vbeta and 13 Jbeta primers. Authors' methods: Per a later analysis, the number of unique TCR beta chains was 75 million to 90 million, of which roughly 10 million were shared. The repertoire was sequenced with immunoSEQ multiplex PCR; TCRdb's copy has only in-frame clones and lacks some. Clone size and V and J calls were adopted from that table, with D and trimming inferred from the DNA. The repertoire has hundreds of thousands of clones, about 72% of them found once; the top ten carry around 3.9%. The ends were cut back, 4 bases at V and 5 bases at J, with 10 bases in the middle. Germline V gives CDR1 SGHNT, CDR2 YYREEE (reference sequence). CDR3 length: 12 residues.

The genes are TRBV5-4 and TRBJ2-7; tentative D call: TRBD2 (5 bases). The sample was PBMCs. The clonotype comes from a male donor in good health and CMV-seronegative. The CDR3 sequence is CASSPGSHEQYF. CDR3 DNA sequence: TGTGCCAGCAGCCCGGGGAGCCACGAGCAGTACTTC.